The 5 T cell receptor beta chains presented below share a single source sample, sequenced in a study of blood T cell repertoires in COVID-19. Profiling relied on immunoSEQ multiplex PCR, and the TCRdb table lists in-frame clones only, not all of them. The profile shows fewer than 150,000 clones, approximately 85% of them singletons. Sequencing was carried out using peripheral blood. These receptors were collected from a human donor in a cohort sampled during active COVID-19.

V usage is TRBV7-2 and J usage is TRBJ1-2; D is uncertain. This CDR3 contains 14 residues. Trimming left V 5 bases short and J 8 bases short, with 18 bases between. Germline V gene sequence: CDR1 SGHTA, CDR2 FQGNSA. CDR3 in amino acids: CASSPPPPTEGYTF. CDR3 nucleotide sequence: TGTGCCAGCAGCCCTCCTCCGCCAACTGAGGGCTACACCTTC.

This clone occurred a few times. The chain combines TRBV5-1 with TRBJ1-4; 9 bases match TRBD1. Germline CDR1 and CDR2: SGHRS and YFSETQ. The V and J ends lost 4 bases and 8 bases, in that order; junction bases with no gene match: 6. The CDR3 loop spans 14 amino acids. CDR3 loop: CASSNRDRAEKLFF. Written as DNA, the CDR3 is TGCGCCAGCAGCAACCGGGACAGGGCAGAAAAACTGTTTTTT.

The V and J genes are TRBV19 and TRBJ2-1; TRBD1 matches 8 bases. Germline V lookup: CDR1 LNHDA, CDR2 SQIVND (reference sequence). The CDR3 runs 14 residues. The ends lost 6 bases at V and 6 bases at J; junction bases unmatched: 7. The CDR3 here is CASRTGTGINEQFF. CDR3 bases: TGTGCCAGTAGGACCGGGACAGGAATCAATGAGCAGTTCTTC.

This chain joins TRBV9 and TRBJ2-1; 8 bases line up with TRBD1. CDR3 length: 18 amino acids. Germline assignment: CDR1 SGDLS and CDR2 YYNGEE. Unmatched junction bases numbered 15, after V lost 3 bases and J lost 4 bases. The CDR3 here is CASSALSPGQAVYNEQFF. In DNA form, the CDR3 reads TGTGCCAGCAGCGCTTTGAGCCCGGGACAGGCTGTATACAATGAGCAGTTCTTC.

The chain couples TRBV4-3 to TRBJ2-5; D perhaps matches TRBD2 (5 bases). From germline, CDR1 is LGHNA and CDR2 YSLEER. The CDR3 is 15 amino acids. The V end lost 0 bases, the J end lost 3 bases, and 11 bases lay between the germline ends. The CDR3 protein is CASSQDRIGEETQYF. The CDR3 DNA reads as TGCGCCAGCAGCCAAGATCGTATCGGGGAAGAGACCCAGTACTTC.